The entry below gives a single T cell receptor (beta chain) sequence along with its context. Its antigen remains undetermined. No base quality information exists; no much larger clone differs at one position. The data are from a study of Graves' ophthalmopathy and Graves' hyperthyroidism (dated by TCRdb to 2017 to 2018). With regard to the full study: Peripheral blood was collected at initial diagnosis, before any treatment. TCR beta repertoire signatures were used to distinguish Graves' ophthalmopathy from Graves' hyperthyroidism and to predict progression to ophthalmopathy. In total, 120 to 150 blood samples were TCR-sequenced: 40 to 45 ophthalmopathy, roughly 77 hyperthyroidism and some 17 hyperthyroidism-to-ophthalmopathy patients. To explore V-J signatures that distinguish ophthalmopathy from hyperthyroidism, a discovery set of 100 patients was enrolled, made up of 43 with ophthalmopathy and around 60 with stable hyperthyroidism. An independent validation cohort comprised around 20 hyperthyroidism patients and 17 patients who later progressed from hyperthyroidism to ophthalmopathy. In five or six hyperthyroidism patients, the T-cell repertoires found in thyroid tissue were compared with those found in blood. After sampling, hyperthyroidism patients received methimazole starting at 30 mg daily, and ophthalmopathy patients received high-dose intravenous methylprednisolone. The roughly 100 discovery patients were randomly divided into training and test sets at a 7:3 ratio.

Hyperthyroidism was defined as stable when no progression to ophthalmopathy occurred within 18 months of follow-up. Patients with hyperthyroidism were aged 18 to 65 years, had been newly diagnosed, and had a disease duration of less than 2 months. Patients with other autoimmune diseases, uncontrolled infections, pregnancy or lactation were excluded from the study. Clinical symptoms, serum thyroxine, TRAb, thyroid ultrasound and orbital computed tomography formed the basis of the diagnosis. Using Ficoll-Paque density gradient centrifugation, PBMCs were isolated from about 9.4 ml of fresh peripheral blood. Total RNA was extracted with Trizol reagent and quality-checked on an Agilent 2100 Bioanalyzer. The research as a whole found: Sample size was not statistically predetermined, and group allocation was not concealed from the investigators. In validation, the model predicted ophthalmopathy progression with about 70% sensitivity and roughly 72% specificity; 12 predicted patients were CT-confirmed with GO in a median of around 6.5 months. Ophthalmopathy was separated from stable hyperthyroidism by the 13-signature model with about 90% sensitivity and about 81% specificity in cross-validation and with 80%/75% in the test set. Among expanded thyroid clonotypes with frequency above 0.001, most also showed up in blood, which suggests that blood repertoires may reflect the thyroid immune response.

For repertoire sequencing, the TCR beta CDR3 regions were amplified from RNA transcripts. The first round was an RT-PCR using HTBI primers with the Qiagen OneStep RT-PCR kit, and this first round was followed by a second-round multiplex PCR, then size selection and purification. Libraries were sequenced paired-end with 100 bp reads on an Illumina HiSeq2000. The study's own analysis went as follows. Reads were processed with SOAPnuke, discarding reads with adapters, uncalled bases, mean Phred below 15, or no exact constant-primer or identifier match. High-quality paired reads were merged with COPE v1.2.5. Clonotypes were defined as unique nucleotide sequences and were aligned to IMGT TRB V, D and J references using MiTCR v1.1. The analysis was limited to V-J combinations with a frequency above 0.0001, which together covered 99.2% of repertoires. A TCR clonal expansion and chaos score per V-J combination was defined as the ratio of F50 clonal expansion to chaos observed in the TCRdist matrix. Welch's t-statistics and random forest were used to narrow the features down to over ten V-J combinations, which were then fed into a naive Bayes classifier. The Morisita-Horn index was used to measure how similar the thyroid and blood repertoires were. TCRdb reanalyzed the raw reads on its own, using fastp at Q25 for trimming and MiXCR for clone calling, and kept in-frame beta chains. Entries are consolidated by CDR3 protein sequence, retaining the most common genes and DNA. TCRdb's processing, not the authors' own work, is the source of the V and J calls. Present in this sample are just over 400,000 distinct CDR3 sequences, 20% to 25% of which were seen just once. The top ten clonotypes cover approximately 3.2% of the sample.

V and J lose 5 bases and 0 bases, and a span of 17 bases separates them. The cysteine opens and the phenylalanine closes a CDR3 of 15 amino acids. Only the CDR3 region is kept as DNA, spanning 45 bases read in frame from base 1. CDR1 DFQATT and CDR2 SNEGSKA were looked up in the germline V gene (reference sequence). The sequenced material came from peripheral blood. Recombination linked TRBV20-1 to TRBJ2-7; TRBD2 is a weak D gene call, 6 bases matching. The receptor was derived from a woman aged 18-35 years with stable Graves' hyperthyroidism. Donor details come from another sample of the same person, matched by shared clones. The DNA sequence is as follows: TGCAGTGCTTCGATTCCGGGACTGCCCTCCTACGAGCAGTACTTC. This encodes CSASIPGLPSYEQYF.